One sample yielded the 32 T cell receptor beta chains listed below, sequenced in a study of cytomegalovirus exposure and HLA in healthy donors. Using immunoSEQ multiplex PCR, the repertoire was profiled, and TCRdb retains in-frame clones only, with some absent. The table lists 100,000 to 150,000 clones, around nine tenths of them singletons. The material sequenced was PBMCs. The receptors here all came from a woman between 18 and 30 years old in good health and CMV-seronegative.

The V gene is TRBV2, the J gene TRBJ2-5, with D unclear. The CDR3 loop spans 13 amino acids. Germline V lookup: CDR1 SNHLY, CDR2 FYNNEI. V shed 7 bases and J shed 2 bases, with 11 bases lying between them. The chain's CDR3 is CASTVHPQETQYF. The CDR3, as DNA: TGTGCCAGCACGGTCCACCCTCAAGAGACCCAGTACTTC.

The chain has TRBV5-1 and TRBJ2-1, with 10 bases matching TRBD1. From germline, CDR1 is SGHRS and CDR2 YFSETQ. The CDR3 spans 13 residues. V lost 5 bases and J lost 9; bases outside the gene matches: 5. CDR3 in DNA: TGCGCCAGCAGTAGGGGACAGGGGTCTGAGCAGTTCTTC. Protein product: CASSRGQGSEQFF.

CDR3 residues: CASRSGGYGYTF. For the CDR3, the DNA is TGTGCCAGCCGGAGCGGGGGCTATGGCTACACCTTC. The rearrangement joins TRBV25-1 to TRBJ1-2; possible D gene TRBD1, 5 bases. Between the trimmed V and J ends, which lost 8 bases and 4 bases, there was a span of 11 bases. CDR3 length: 12 amino acids. Germline V gives CDR1 MGHDK, CDR2 SYGVNS.

This clone was observed a handful of times. The J gene is TRBJ2-7, the V gene TRBV19, with no clear D. CDR3 length: 13 residues. V was cut by 5 bases and J by 5 bases, with 13 bases left in between. CDR1 and CDR2 (germline): LNHDA, SQIVND (reference sequence). The CDR3 sequence is CASSYIGFNEQYF. DNA of the CDR3: TGTGCCAGTAGTTACATCGGGTTCAACGAGCAGTACTTC.

This chain connects TRBV6-5 to TRBJ1-1, with a weak D call TRBD1 (6 bases). This CDR3 region has 14 residues. Germline V gene sequence: CDR1 MNHEY, CDR2 SVGAGI. Trimming left V 6 bases short and J 6 bases short, with 17 bases between. Written as DNA, the CDR3 is TGTGCCAGCAGCCGTTTGGGGGCGGGTGCTGAAGCTTTCTTT. It encodes CASSRLGAGAEAFF.

The genes are TRBV6-5 and TRBJ1-2; no clear D. V was trimmed by 0 bases and J by 2 bases, leaving 7 bases between them. This CDR3 region has 14 residues. CDR1 and CDR2 from the germline V gene are MNHEY and SVGAGI. In nucleotides, the CDR3 is TGTGCCAGCAGTTACTCCCACAGAAACTATGGCTACACCTTC. Translated, it gives CASSYSHRNYGYTF.

The V gene is TRBV5-6, the J gene TRBJ1-5; D is uncertain. V lost 1 base to trimming and J lost 4 bases, with 9 bases between them. The CDR3 sequence is 14 residues long. Germline V lookup: CDR1 SGHDT, CDR2 YYEEEE. CDR3 in amino acids: CASSLRASNQPQHF. The CDR3 nucleotides read TGTGCCAGCAGCTTGAGAGCTAGTAATCAGCCCCAGCATTTT.

The V call is TRBV11-2, the J call TRBJ1-6; D call uncertain. V lost 4 bases, J lost 8 bases, and 15 bases lay in between. The CDR3 consists of 15 residues. Per the germline V gene, CDR1 is SGHAT and CDR2 is FQNNGV. DNA for the CDR3: TGTGCCAGCAGCTACTCCGGGGTTGGGGATTCACCCCTCCACTTT. It is translated as CASSYSGVGDSPLHF.

This chain connects TRBV19 to TRBJ1-2; D is perhaps TRBD1 (6 bases). Trimming pared 5 bases from V and 4 bases from J, leaving 17 bases between. CDR3 length equals 15 residues. From germline, CDR1 is LNHDA and CDR2 SQIVND (reference sequence). The CDR3 reads CASSPPTGTFYGYTF. CDR3 bases: TGTGCCAGTAGTCCCCCGACCGGGACATTCTATGGCTACACCTTC.

The genes are TRBV30 and TRBJ2-7, with D perhaps TRBD1 (5 bases). V lost 1 base and J 2 bases, leaving 9 bases between the germline ends. The CDR3 is 13 amino acids. The germline V gene encodes CDR1 GTSNPN and CDR2 SVGIG (reference sequence). The CDR3 DNA reads as TGTGCCTGGAGTGCAGGGAACCCCTACGAGCAGTACTTC. It codes for CAWSAGNPYEQYF. Drawing the rest from reference TRBV30 and TRBJ2-7, the complete variable domain is SQTIHQWPATLVQPVGSPLSLECTVEGTSNPNLYWYRQAAGRGLQLLFYSVGIGQISSEVPQNLSASRPQDRQFILSSKKLLLSDSGFYLCAWSAGNPYEQYFGPGTRLTVT.

This sequence joins TRBV6-1 and TRBJ2-7; 8 nucleotides line up with TRBD1. CDR1 and CDR2 (germline): MNHNS, SASEGT. V was clipped by 8 bases and J by 2 bases; unmatched bases: 8. This CDR3 comprises 14 residues. As DNA, the CDR3 is TGTGCCAGCGGAGACCCAGGGGGCGCCTACGAGCAGTACTTC. It is translated as CASGDPGGAYEQYF.

The V gene is TRBV6-5, the J gene TRBJ2-3, with a tentative D call TRBD1 (5 bases). The CDR3 consists of 15 residues. CDR1 MNHEY and CDR2 SVGAGI come from the germline V gene. Trimming stripped 5 bases from V and 2 bases from J, with 14 bases between. CDR3: CASSRGWVSTDTQYF. The CDR3 DNA follows: TGTGCCAGCAGTAGGGGATGGGTGTCCACAGATACGCAGTATTTT.

The chain combines TRBV4-1 with TRBJ2-1, with D tentatively TRBD2 (5 bases). This CDR3 is 16 amino acids long. Germline V CDR1 and CDR2: MGHRA, YSYEKL. V dropped 2 bases and J dropped 3 bases, with 14 bases sitting between them. The DNA of the CDR3 is TGCGCCAGCAGCCAACCGACTACATCGAACTACAATGAGCAGTTCTTC. Protein: CASSQPTTSNYNEQFF.

This clone occurred a few times. The genes are TRBV5-5 and TRBJ1-2; 7 bases line up with TRBD1. The germline gives CDR1 SGHKS, CDR2 YYEKEE (reference sequence). Trimming took 0 bases from V and 0 from J; bases not matched to a gene: 2. The CDR3 runs to 15 residues. The CDR3 DNA follows: TGTGCCAGCAGCTTGGGGACAGGTACTAACTATGGCTACACCTTC. Translated, it gives CASSLGTGTNYGYTF.

The chain combines TRBV4-1 with TRBJ1-5; D possibly corresponds to TRBD1 (6 bases). The V and J ends lost 2 bases and 4 bases respectively, with 12 bases between them. This CDR3 is 15 amino acids long. Germline V CDR1 and CDR2: MGHRA, YSYEKL. CDR3 residues: CASSQLPGENQPQHF. The CDR3 DNA follows: TGCGCCAGCAGCCAACTTCCAGGGGAGAATCAGCCCCAGCATTTT.

V usage is TRBV29-1 and J usage is TRBJ1-1; 7 nucleotides match TRBD1. V lost 8 bases and J lost 0; bases outside the gene matches: 6. Germline lookup yields CDR1 SQVTM and CDR2 ANQGSEA. The CDR3 loop spans 13 amino acids. Here the CDR3 reads CSLRQGLNTEAFF. The CDR3 DNA reads TGCAGCTTAAGACAGGGCCTGAACACTGAAGCTTTCTTT. Together with reference TRBV29-1 and TRBJ1-1, the CDR3 gives the full variable domain: SAVISQKPSRDICQRGTSLTIQCQVDSQVTMMFWYRQQPGQSLTLIATANQGSEATYESGFVIDKFPISRPNLTFSTLTVSNMSPEDSSIYLCSLRQGLNTEAFFGQGTRLTVV.

The rearrangement uses TRBV6-5 and TRBJ2-1; maybe TRBD2 (5 bases). Trimming pared 2 bases from V and 5 bases from J, leaving 13 bases between. In germline, CDR1 is MNHEY, CDR2 SVGAGI. The CDR3 totals 15 residues. CDR3 sequence reads: CASSYRPSPHNEQFF. The CDR3 DNA is TGTGCCAGCAGTTACCGGCCTAGCCCCCACAATGAGCAGTTCTTC.

The chain joins TRBV7-3 to TRBJ1-1; 7 nucleotides match TRBD1. Germline V CDR1 and CDR2: SGHTA, FQGTGA. J gave up 4 bases and V 4 bases, and 6 bases lay outside the gene matches. This CDR3 is built from 14 residues. The CDR3 nucleotides are TGTGCCAGCAGCTCAAGGGGGCTGGGCACTGAAGCTTTCTTT. Translation gives CASSSRGLGTEAFF.

This chain connects TRBV19 to TRBJ1-2; 8 bases match TRBD1. CDR3 length: 14 amino acids. Germline CDR1 LNHDA, CDR2 SQIVND (reference sequence). V lost 4 bases and J lost 2; bases outside the gene matches: 3. The CDR3 here is CASSKGTGNYGYTF. The CDR3 DNA reads TGTGCCAGTAGTAAGGGGACAGGAAACTATGGCTACACCTTC.

This rearrangement joins TRBV28 to TRBJ2-1; a weak D match, TRBD1 (6 bases). CDR1 MDHEN and CDR2 SYDVKM come from the germline V gene. The V and J ends lost 6 bases and 6 bases respectively, with 21 bases between them. The CDR3 has 16 residues. The CDR3 sequence: CASSRTDRRMANEQFF. CDR3 nucleotides: TGTGCCAGCAGCCGCACAGACAGGAGGATGGCCAATGAGCAGTTCTTC. The variable domain in full, with the rest retrieved from reference TRBV28 and TRBJ2-1, is DVKVTQSSRYLVKRTGEKVFLECVQDMDHENMFWYRQDPGLGLRLIYFSYDVKMKEKGDIPEGYSVSREKKERFSLILESASTNQTSMYLCASSRTDRRMANEQFFGPGTRLTVL.

V and J are TRBV27 and TRBJ2-7; 14 bases align to TRBD2. The V and J ends lost 5 bases and 3 bases, in that order; junction bases with no gene match: 12. Germline V CDR1 and CDR2: MNHEY, SMNVEV (reference sequence). CDR3 length: 18 amino acids. Here the CDR3 DNA reads TGTGCCAGCAGTCTCTACCAAGTCGGGACTAGCGGGAGCTACGAGCAGTACTTC. This sequence encodes CASSLYQVGTSGSYEQYF.

V and J are TRBV19 and TRBJ2-5; D is uncertain. V dropped 5 bases and J dropped 2 bases, with 21 bases sitting between them. This CDR3 is 17 amino acids long. Germline assignment: CDR1 LNHDA and CDR2 SQIVND (reference sequence). CDR3 in DNA: TGTGCCAGTAGTGAAAAGACACTCGCCCGAACGCAAGAGACCCAGTACTTC. Its protein is CASSEKTLARTQETQYF.

This clone has only one observation. The chain combines TRBV9 with TRBJ2-3; maybe TRBD2 (6 bases). CDR1 and CDR2 (germline): SGDLS, YYNGEE. Trimming removed 3 bases from V and 2 bases from J, with 16 bases in between. The CDR3 consists of 16 residues. DNA for the CDR3: TGTGCCAGCAGCGGACCCCGGGACTCCCCCACAGATACGCAGTATTTT. Its translation: CASSGPRDSPTDTQYF.

The rearrangement joins TRBV9 to TRBJ2-1, with 7 bases that match TRBD1. This CDR3 region has 17 residues. The ends lost 2 bases at V and 0 bases at J; junction bases unmatched: 8. Germline CDR1 reads SGDLS; CDR2 reads YYNGEE. This CDR3 is CASSVGQWYSSYNEQFF. CDR3 DNA: TGTGCCAGCAGCGTGGGACAGTGGTATAGCTCCTACAATGAGCAGTTCTTC.

This rearrangement joins TRBV30 to TRBJ2-7; tentatively, D is TRBD1 (5 bases). V lost 3 bases, J lost 0 bases, and 12 bases lay in between. This CDR3 is 14 amino acids long. Germline V gene sequence: CDR1 GTSNPN, CDR2 SVGIG (reference sequence). The CDR3 loop reads CAWRQQESSYEQYF. As DNA, the CDR3 is TGTGCCTGGAGACAACAGGAGAGCTCCTACGAGCAGTACTTC.

V and J are TRBV14 and TRBJ1-1; TRBD1 matches at 7 bases. With 1 base clipped from V and 4 bases from J, the junction kept 6 bases outside the gene matches. Germline-derived CDR1 and CDR2 are SGHDN and FVKESK. The CDR3 is 15 residues long. The CDR3 sequence is CASSQVGGATTEAFF. CDR3 DNA sequence: TGTGCCAGCAGCCAAGTAGGGGGCGCGACCACTGAAGCTTTCTTT.

J is TRBJ1-4 and V is TRBV18; 10 bases are a match to TRBD1. Looked up from germline, CDR1 is KGHSH and CDR2 is LQKENI. J was trimmed by 6 bases and V by 4 bases; bases with no gene match: 2. This CDR3 has 14 amino acids. DNA of the CDR3: TGTGCCAGCTCACGAGGACAGGGGGATGAAAAACTGTTTTTT. Its protein product is CASSRGQGDEKLFF. The whole variable domain, filled in from reference TRBV18 and TRBJ1-4, reads NAGVMQNPRHLVRRRGQEARLRCSPMKGHSHVYWYRQLPEEGLKFMVYLQKENIIDESGMPKERFSAEFPKEGPSILRIQQVVRGDSAAYFCASSRGQGDEKLFFGSGTQLSVL.

V usage is TRBV29-1 and J usage is TRBJ1-4, with D tentatively TRBD1 (6 bases). There are 12 residues in the CDR3. CDR1 is SQVTM and CDR2 is ANQGSEA in the germline V gene. Trimming took 5 bases from V and 8 from J, leaving 12 bases between them. The CDR3 here is CSVNVQGEKLFF. The CDR3 DNA is TGCAGCGTTAACGTGCAGGGGGAAAAACTGTTTTTT.

The CDR3 region has the DNA TGTGCCAGTAGTAGGCGGAGCAGCAATCAGCCCCAGCATTTT. Translated: CASSRRSSNQPQHF. The genes are TRBV19 and TRBJ1-5; D unclear. Trimming stripped 4 bases from V and 1 base from J, with 8 bases between. The germline CDR1 and CDR2 sequences are LNHDA and SQIVND (reference sequence). This CDR3 has 14 amino acids.

J is TRBJ2-2 and V is TRBV5-6; 8 bases match TRBD2. The CDR3 is 17 amino acids. From germline, CDR1 is SGHDT and CDR2 YYEEEE. With 0 bases clipped from V and 3 bases from J, the junction kept 7 bases outside the gene matches. Here the CDR3 DNA reads TGTGCCAGCAGCTTGGGTAATAGCGGGAAGTACACCGGGGAGCTGTTTTTT. Its translation: CASSLGNSGKYTGELFF.

V usage is TRBV21-1 and J usage is TRBJ1-5; the table gives TRBD1 as D, unverified against the DNA. TRBV21-1 is assigned pseudogene status. The CDR3 is 15 residues long. The CDR3 loop is CASSQYRGGNQPQHF. In DNA, the CDR3 is TGTGCCAGCAGCCAATACAGGGGAGGCAATCAGCCCCAGCATTTT.

This clone has just one count. V and J are TRBV27 and TRBJ1-2; D uncertain. This CDR3 spans 15 amino acids. V was pared by 0 bases and J by 6 bases, with 14 bases between. Germline values: CDR1 MNHEY, CDR2 SMNVEV (reference sequence). The CDR3 here is CASSLSAVREHGYTF. CDR3 coding DNA: TGTGCCAGCAGTTTATCGGCAGTGAGGGAACATGGCTACACCTTC.